These 5 T cell receptor beta chains were all obtained from the same sample, sequenced in a study of identical twins. MiXCR was run by TCRdb on the 5' RACE reads, yielding one entry per CDR3 protein. The sample holds approximately 600,000 distinct CDR3 sequences, around 7.4% seen once. A further study also used this sample, focusing on yellow fever vaccine responses in identical twins.

The sequenced sample was PBMCs. The receptors were gathered from a woman aged 18-29 years in good health.

The V call is TRBV5-8, the J call TRBJ2-1, with D uncertain. Trimming shortened V by 1 base and J by 5 bases, and 10 bases separated the two germline ends. Germline V gene data show CDR1 as SGHTS and CDR2 as YDEGEE. This CDR3 has 14 amino acids. CDR3 nucleotides: TGTGCCAGCAGCTTGACAGACACCGACAATGAGCAGTTCTTC. The encoded protein is CASSLTDTDNEQFF.

The chain links TRBV10-3 to TRBJ2-1; D is possibly TRBD1 (6 bases). CDR3 length: 15 amino acids. Germline lookup yields CDR1 ENHRY and CDR2 SYGVKD. The V end lost 6 bases, the J end lost 3 bases, and 15 bases lay between the germline ends. The CDR3 sequence: CAIREWGPDYNEQFF. The DNA for the CDR3 is TGTGCCATCAGGGAATGGGGGCCGGACTACAATGAGCAGTTCTTC.

The rearrangement uses TRBV5-1 and TRBJ2-2; 9 positions match TRBD2. The CDR3 is 15 amino acids. Losses at the gene ends were 10 bases for V and 6 bases for J; bases not matched to a gene: 13. CDR1 is SGHRS and CDR2 is YFSETQ in the germline V gene. The CDR3 DNA reads TGCGCCTGCCTAGAAGTTAGCGGGAGTTCCGGGGAGCTGTTTTTT. Its translation is CACLEVSGSSGELFF.

The DNA for the CDR3 is TGCAGTGCTAGCGGGGGCCCCTACGAGCAGTACGTC. Protein: CSASGGPYEQYV. V is TRBV20-1 and J is TRBJ2-7, with D perhaps TRBD1 or TRBD2 (6 bases each). This CDR3 comprises 12 residues. CDR1 DFQATT and CDR2 SNEGSKA come from the germline V gene (reference sequence). With 3 bases removed from V and 2 bases from J, the gap between germline ends came to 8 bases.

This clonotype was detected ten times or more. This chain's CDR3 is CASSLRQGGEAFF. The CDR3 DNA follows: TGTGCCAGCAGTTTAAGACAGGGGGGTGAAGCTTTCTTT. The chain couples TRBV12-3 or TRBV12-4 to TRBJ1-1; 9 bases line up with TRBD1. The length of the CDR3 is 13 residues. V lost 2 bases, J lost 7 bases, and 2 bases stayed unmatched.